The 2 T cell receptor beta chains presented below share a single source sample, sequenced in a study of cytomegalovirus exposure and HLA in healthy donors. This PCR relied on a set of 60 Vbeta primers and 13 Jbeta primers. TCRdb's table, derived via immunoSEQ multiplex PCR, lists solely in-frame clones and lacks some. Of tens of thousands of clones listed, more than 75% are singletons. Sequencing was performed on PBMCs. Receptor source: a woman aged 40 to 50 in good health and CMV-seronegative.

The chain couples TRBV5-6 to TRBJ2-7; a possible D gene is TRBD1 (6 bases). Between the trimmed V and J ends, which lost 0 bases and 3 bases, there was a span of 13 bases. Per the germline V gene, CDR1 is SGHDT and CDR2 is YYEEEE. This CDR3 is 15 amino acids long. The CDR3 spells CASSLAWGQNYEQYF. DNA for the CDR3: TGTGCCAGCAGCTTGGCCTGGGGGCAGAACTACGAGCAGTACTTC.

V usage is TRBV7-8 and J usage is TRBJ2-5, with a weak D call TRBD2 (6 bases). Germline CDR1 is SGHVS and CDR2 is FQNEAQ. This CDR3 has 16 residues. V lost 1 base and J 2 bases, leaving 14 bases between the germline ends. CDR3 DNA sequence: TGTGCCAGCAGCTTAGGGTCGCTCGGGGGACAAGAGACCCAGTACTTC. This gives the protein CASSLGSLGGQETQYF.